This entry lists 21 T cell receptor beta chains sequenced from one sample in a study of cytomegalovirus exposure and HLA in healthy donors. PCR amplification relied on 60 Vbeta primers (plus 13 Jbeta primers). TCRdb's table, derived via immunoSEQ multiplex PCR, lists solely in-frame clones and lacks some. This sample has about 180,000 clones, with around 73% found just once. Sequencing used PBMCs. These receptors originate from a man aged 55 to 70 in good health and CMV-seronegative.

Concerning this clone: Other DNA sequences in this sample translate to the same CDR3. The V gene is TRBV6-5, the J gene TRBJ2-7, with 11 bases that match TRBD2. The V gene end was trimmed by 6 bases and the J gene end by 0 bases; junction bases not matched to a gene: 4. This CDR3 spans 15 amino acids. Germline V gene data show CDR1 as MNHEY and CDR2 as SVGAGI. CDR3 sequence reads: CASSPGTSGSYEQYF. In DNA, the CDR3 is TGTGCCAGCAGCCCTGGGACTAGCGGCTCCTACGAGCAGTACTTC.

The J gene is TRBJ2-1, the V gene TRBV28; 11 nucleotides agree with TRBD2. The CDR3 has 16 residues. V shed 1 base and J 5 bases; nucleotides not matched to a gene: 4. Germline-derived CDR1 and CDR2 are MDHEN and SYDVKM. The DNA for the CDR3 is TGTGCCAGCAGTTTATCCGCTAGCGGGAGGCACAATGAGCAGTTCTTC. Protein sequence: CASSLSASGRHNEQFF.

The chain has TRBV6-5 and TRBJ2-3; 7 bases align to TRBD1. Trimming removed 2 bases from V and 3 bases from J; junction bases left unmatched: 5. The length of the CDR3 is 15 residues. CDR1 and CDR2 from the germline V gene are MNHEY and SVGAGI. CDR3 nucleotides: TGTGCCAGCAGTTACCGGACAGGCGGGACAGATACGCAGTATTTT. Residues: CASSYRTGGTDTQYF.

This clone was observed a few times. The gene calls are TRBV28 and TRBJ1-6, with D maybe TRBD1 (6 bases). Between the trimmed V and J ends, which lost 2 bases and 7 bases, there was a span of 15 bases. This CDR3 is 16 amino acids long. Germline values: CDR1 MDHEN, CDR2 SYDVKM. This CDR3 reads CASSLRPGTMNSPLHF. CDR3 nucleotide sequence: TGTGCCAGCAGTTTAAGGCCCGGGACAATGAATTCACCCCTCCACTTT.

In nucleotides, the CDR3 is TGTGCGCGAGGCGGGGCTGAAGCTTTCTTT. It translates to CARGGAEAFF. The chain employs TRBV30 and TRBJ1-1; no clear D. This CDR3 is 10 amino acids long. Per germline, CDR1 GTSNPN and CDR2 SVGIG (reference sequence).

The chain recombines TRBV10-3 with TRBJ2-5; D ambiguous. Trimming left V 8 bases short and J 2 bases short, with 6 bases between. The CDR3 consists of 11 residues. Looked up from germline, CDR1 is ENHRY and CDR2 is SYGVKD. The CDR3 coding sequence is TGTGCCATCGGGCAGCAAGAGACCCAGTACTTC. Protein product: CAIGQQETQYF.

V and J are TRBV30 and TRBJ1-5; 8 nucleotides agree with TRBD1. The CDR3 has 12 residues. Germline CDR1 reads GTSNPN; CDR2 reads SVGIG (reference sequence). Here the CDR3 reads CAAGTGNQPQHF. CDR3 DNA sequence: TGTGCGGCCGGGACAGGTAATCAGCCCCAGCATTTT.

The gene calls are TRBV30 and TRBJ2-7; TRBD2 is a possible D gene (5 bases). V was trimmed by 0 bases and J by 3 bases, leaving 15 bases between them. Per germline, CDR1 GTSNPN and CDR2 SVGIG (reference sequence). The CDR3 is 15 amino acids. CDR3 nucleotides: TGTGCCTGGAGTGTTCAGCGGCTAAACTTCTACGAGCAGTACTTC. It translates to CAWSVQRLNFYEQYF.

The V gene is TRBV18, the J gene TRBJ1-2, with D possibly TRBD1 on 6 matching bases. Germline-derived CDR1 and CDR2 are KGHSH and LQKENI. The CDR3 is made up of 17 amino acids. The V end was cut by 5 bases, the J end by 3 bases, with 22 bases between. CDR3 sequence: CASSDMRSAGVDYGYTF. The CDR3 region has the DNA TGTGCCAGCTCAGATATGCGGTCGGCAGGGGTCGACTATGGCTACACCTTC.

The chain links TRBV27 to TRBJ2-1, with 9 bases that match TRBD1. CDR3 length equals 16 residues. V shed 5 bases and J 6 bases; nucleotides not matched to a gene: 11. Germline CDR1 is MNHEY and CDR2 is SMNVEV (reference sequence). CDR3 bases: TGTGCCAGCAGTCTAAGAGCCGGACAGGGGAGCAATGAGCAGTTCTTC. It encodes CASSLRAGQGSNEQFF.

The V gene is TRBV25-1, the J gene TRBJ2-7, with a weak D call TRBD2 (5 bases). CDR3 size: 12 residues. V shed 3 bases and J shed 2 bases, with 5 bases lying between them. Germline loops: CDR1 MGHDK, CDR2 SYGVNS. In DNA form, the CDR3 reads TGTGCCAGCAGTGACGGGACCTACGAGCAGTACTTC. This gives the protein CASSDGTYEQYF.

The chain couples TRBV7-9 to TRBJ2-1; 10 nucleotides match TRBD2. The CDR3 is made up of 15 amino acids. Trimming took 2 bases from V and 6 from J; bases not matched to a gene: 4. In germline, CDR1 is SEHNR, CDR2 FQNEAQ (reference sequence). CDR3 in DNA: TGTGCCAGCAGCTTATTAGCGGGAGGTCCCAATGAGCAGTTCTTC. It is translated as CASSLLAGGPNEQFF.

The chain uses TRBV5-6 and TRBJ2-7; 8 nucleotides line up with TRBD2. The germline V gene has CDR1 SGHDT and CDR2 YYEEEE. J lost 7 bases, V lost 3 bases, and 6 bases had no gene match. The CDR3 is 13 amino acids. CDR3 sequence: CASSSAGGWEQYF. The CDR3 nucleotides are TGTGCCAGCAGCTCGGCGGGGGGCTGGGAGCAGTACTTC.

This clone was found a few times. The chain recombines TRBV29-1 with TRBJ2-5; D might be TRBD1 (6 bases). The end of the DNA fits TRBJ2-7 better, so the J call may be wrong. The CDR3 extends over 12 amino acids. Germline-derived CDR1 and CDR2 are SQVTM and ANQGSEA. The CDR3 is CSVEEQGNEQYF. CDR3 nucleotides: TGCAGCGTTGAAGAACAGGGCAACGAGCAGTACTTC.

The chain carries TRBV5-8 and TRBJ2-2, with 8 bases matching TRBD1. The CDR3 extends over 14 amino acids. Germline-derived CDR1 and CDR2 are SGHTS and YDEGEE. Trimming cost V 4 bases and J 6 bases; bases outside gene matches: 5. CDR3 amino acids: CASSVTGGAGELFF. The CDR3 DNA reads TGTGCCAGCAGCGTCACAGGGGGTGCCGGGGAGCTGTTTTTT.

This rearrangement joins TRBV19 to TRBJ2-2, with D maybe TRBD1 (5 bases). Trimming cost V 1 base and J 4 bases, with 16 bases left between them. The length of the CDR3 is 17 residues. The germline CDR1 and CDR2 sequences are LNHDA and SQIVND (reference sequence). Here the CDR3 DNA reads TGTGCCAGTAGTATAGGTCCTCCCACAGGATTCACCGGGGAGCTGTTTTTT. Translation: CASSIGPPTGFTGELFF.

The rearrangement uses TRBV6-1 and TRBJ2-1, with 7 bases lining up with TRBD2. Germline loops: CDR1 MNHNS, CDR2 SASEGT. CDR3 size: 16 residues. J gave up 0 bases and V 0 bases, and 2 bases lay outside the gene matches. In DNA form, the CDR3 reads TGTGCCAGCAGTGAAGCGGGGGGGAGCTCCTACAATGAGCAGTTCTTC. As protein: CASSEAGGSSYNEQFF.

This chain joins TRBV28 and TRBJ1-1, with D hard to call. The V gene lost 6 bases and the J gene lost 1 base, with 12 bases spanning the gap. The CDR3 spans 14 residues. Germline values: CDR1 MDHEN, CDR2 SYDVKM. CDR3 loop: CASSLSLGNTEAFF. The DNA of the CDR3 is TGTGCCAGCAGCCTTAGCCTTGGGAACACTGAAGCTTTCTTT.

The rearrangement links TRBV28 to TRBJ2-1, with D perhaps TRBD1 (5 bases). With 7 bases removed from V and 9 bases from J, the gap between germline ends came to 7 bases. CDR3 length equals 10 residues. The germline gives CDR1 MDHEN, CDR2 SYDVKM. CDR3 bases: TGTGCCAGCATAGGGGTTGAGCAGTTCTTC. This translates into CASIGVEQFF.

The V gene is TRBV28, the J gene TRBJ1-1; the D gene is possibly TRBD1 (5 bases). V lost 4 bases, J lost 7 bases, and 13 bases lay in between. In germline, CDR1 is MDHEN, CDR2 SYDVKM. The CDR3 is 13 amino acids. The CDR3 protein is CASSSHDSNEAFF. The CDR3 DNA reads as TGTGCCAGCAGTTCCCATGACAGCAATGAAGCTTTCTTT. Combining the CDR3 with reference TRBV28 and TRBJ1-1 gives the whole variable domain DVKVTQSSRYLVKRTGEKVFLECVQDMDHENMFWYRQDPGLGLRLIYFSYDVKMKEKGDIPEGYSVSREKKERFSLILESASTNQTSMYLCASSSHDSNEAFFGQGTRLTVV.

There are a few counts of this clone. The chain has TRBV5-4 and TRBJ1-2, with 9 positions matching TRBD1. V was pared by 2 bases and J by 7 bases, with 6 bases of the junction left unmatched. Germline CDR1 reads SGHNT; CDR2 reads YYREEE (reference sequence). CDR3 size: 14 residues. CDR3 loop: CASSFGTGLSGYTF. The CDR3 DNA reads as TGTGCCAGCAGCTTTGGGACAGGGTTGAGTGGCTACACCTTC. Filled out from reference TRBV5-4 and TRBJ1-2, the complete variable domain reads ETGVTQSPTHLIKTRGQQVTLRCSSQSGHNTVSWYQQALGQGPQFIFQYYREEENGRGNFPPRFSGLQFPNYSSELNVNALELDDSALYLCASSFGTGLSGYTFGSGTRLTVV.